This T cell receptor (beta chain) is drawn from a study of blood T cells in healthy people across ages. The table lists this clonotype with a few counts. Primers used in a second PCR of roughly 7 to 12 cycles were a sample-barcoded 5' primer and a J-beta primer mix. TCRdb passed the 5' RACE reads through MiXCR, listing each CDR3 protein once. The sample has 900,000 to 950,000 distinct CDR3 sequences, roughly 29% seen once. Germline V CDR1 and CDR2: SQVTM, ANQGSEA. The CDR3 has 18 residues. V shed 2 bases and J 2 bases; nucleotides not matched to a gene: 15. This sample also appeared in a second study, on T cells of mothers and their children.

Material: blood. The origin of this receptor is a middle-aged woman in good health. This chain links TRBV29-1 with TRBJ2-1; 7 nucleotides line up with TRBD1. The chain's CDR3 is CSVESATGSYGTYNEQFF. The CDR3 DNA reads TGCAGCGTTGAATCGGCGACAGGGAGCTACGGCACCTACAATGAGCAGTTCTTC.